The rows below give T cell receptor beta chains drawn from one sample of a study of long-term antiretroviral therapy in people with HIV. Sequenced by immunoSEQ multiplex PCR; TCRdb stores in-frame clones only, minus some. The repertoire includes almost 20,000 clones, approximately 80% of them detected once, and about 10% sits in the top ten. The specimen was unsorted PBMCs, collected 0.2 years after starting antiretroviral therapy. The receptors were sampled from a woman aged 40-49 years with HIV. CDR3s include the opening cysteine and the closing phenylalanine or tryptophan. D genes are given only for firm matches. Size is omitted from some rows. Given values are once, few, many or a class for expanded clones.

clone size	D gene	V gene	J gene	CDR3 DNA	CDR3 protein
.	.	TRBV4-1	TRBJ1-5	TGCGCCAGCAGCCAAGTTCTGAACCAGCTCGTGCAGCCCCAGCATTTT	CASSQVLNQLVQPQHF
.	.	TRBV5-5	TRBJ2-1	TGTGCCAGCAGCTGGGGCTTGGGGGCAGGAACCTACAATGAGCAGTTCTTC	CASSWGLGAGTYNEQFF
.	.	TRBV9	TRBJ2-7	TGTGCCAGCAGCGTAGGAGCAGGGCAATACGAGCAGTACTTC	CASSVGAGQYEQYF
medium-sized	.	TRBV4-2	TRBJ1-6	TGTGCCAGCGGTGGGGGGGCTGGAGAGGCGAGCTCCTATAATTCACCCCTCCACTTT	CASGGGAGEASSYNSPLHF
.	TRBD1	TRBV5-6	TRBJ1-2	TGTGCCAGCAGCTCCGGGACAGGGCCGGGAAATGGCTACACCTTC	CASSSGTGPGNGYTF
.	.	TRBV4-1	TRBJ1-2	TGCGCCAGCAGCCAAGGTCCGGGTGCGGGCTATGGCTACACCTTC	CASSQGPGAGYGYTF
.	.	TRBV30	TRBJ1-1	TGTGCCTGGAGTGCCCCCTCCACATTGGGAACTGAAGCTTTCTTT	CAWSAPSTLGTEAFF
.	TRBD2	TRBV5-1	TRBJ2-7	TGCGCCAGCAGCAAGGGGACTAGCGGTTCCTACGAGCAGTACTTC	CASSKGTSGSYEQYF
once	TRBD2	TRBV5-1	TRBJ2-1	TGCGCCAGCAGCTTAGGACTAGCGGGAGAAGAGCAGTTCTTC	CASSLGLAGEEQFF
.	TRBD2	TRBV13	TRBJ2-1	TGTGCCAGCAGCGCCGGGACTAGCGGGAGGTGGGGTGAGCAGTTCTTC	CASSAGTSGRWGEQFF
once	TRBD2	TRBV10-1	TRBJ2-3	TGCGCCAGCAGTGAGTCAGGTAGCGGGGGTACAGATACGCAGTATTTT	CASSESGSGGTDTQYF
.	TRBD2	TRBV7-2	TRBJ2-3	TGTGCCAGCAGCTGGAGGACTAGCGCTCGCACAGATACGCAGTATTTT	CASSWRTSARTDTQYF
.	.	TRBV29-1	TRBJ2-1	TGCAGCGTTGACGGCCTGGGGGGGCCCGTTGAGCAGTTCTTC	CSVDGLGGPVEQFF
.	TRBD2	TRBV2	TRBJ2-5	TGTGCCAGCAGTTCAAGCGGGAGTGGGACCCAGTACTTC	CASSSSGSGTQYF
.	TRBD1	TRBV5-6	TRBJ1-1	TGTGCCAGCCGGGACAGGGGGCGGAGGGCTGAAGCTTTCTTT	CASRDRGRRAEAFF
.	TRBD2	TRBV7-9	TRBJ2-1	TGTGCCAGCAGCGTAATAGTATTGACTAGCGGGCCTTACAATGAGCAGTTCTTC	CASSVIVLTSGPYNEQFF
.	.	TRBV20-1	TRBJ1-1	TGCAGTGCTAGACTCCCCCGGGGGGCTTTCTTT	CSARLPRGAFF
.	TRBD1	TRBV10-1	TRBJ2-2	TGCGCCAGCAGAAGACAGGGGAACACCGGGGAGCTGTTTTTT	CASRRQGNTGELFF
.	.	TRBV5-6	TRBJ2-2	TGTGCCAGCACTGACTCAGGGACCACCGGGGAGCTGTTTTTT	CASTDSGTTGELFF
.	.	TRBV6-5	TRBJ1-2	TGTGCCAGCAGTTACTCGGGATTCTATGGCTACACCTTC	CASSYSGFYGYTF
.	.	TRBV7-8	TRBJ2-3	TGTGCCAGCAGCTTAGCATTATGGGACACTATCTCGGGACTGAGCACAGATACGCAGTATTTT	CASSLALWDTISGLSTDTQYF
.	TRBD1	TRBV23-1	TRBJ2-7	TGCGCCAGCAGTCACCGGGACAGGGACTCCTACGAGCAGTACTTC	CASSHRDRDSYEQYF
.	.	TRBV5-1	TRBJ2-7	TGCGCCAGCAGCTTCGGGACCGCCAGCTCCTACGAGCAGTACTTC	CASSFGTASSYEQYF
.	.	TRBV7-9	TRBJ2-3	TGTGCCAGCAGCCATACCACGGGCGGCACAGATACGCAGTATTTT	CASSHTTGGTDTQYF
.	.	TRBV7-5	TRBJ1-1	TGTGCCAGAAGCGACCCCCCCGGTCCGCTCATGAACACTGAAGCTTTCTTT	CARSDPPGPLMNTEAFF
once	.	TRBV5-8	TRBJ2-5	TGTGCCAGCAGCTTGGTTCCGAGCCCTTTAGAAATTAGTAACTTC	CASSLVPSPLEISNF
.	.	TRBV2	TRBJ1-2	TGTGCCACCCCCGTGGGTCGGCGTAACTATGGCTACACCTTC	CATPVGRRNYGYTF
.	.	TRBV6-5	TRBJ1-4	TGTGCCAGCAGTTATAGGTCGCGGAGGCGTGAAAAACTGTTTTTT	CASSYRSRRREKLFF
.	.	TRBV5-1	TRBJ1-4	TGCGCCAGCAGCTTAGGACAGCCGACTGCTTTTGAAAAACTGTTTTTT	CASSLGQPTAFEKLFF
.	TRBD2	TRBV5-1	TRBJ2-7	TGCGCCAGCACAATGGGGGCGGGAGGGTACGAGCAGTACTTC	CASTMGAGGYEQYF
few	TRBD2	TRBV9	TRBJ2-7	TGTGCCAGCAGCGTAGCTACGTCTAGCGGGGTGGGAGAGCAGTACTTC	CASSVATSSGVGEQYF
.	TRBD2	TRBV4-1	TRBJ2-1	TGCGCCAGCAGCCTCGGGAGGGCAGGTGAGCAGTTCTTC	CASSLGRAGEQFF
.	.	TRBV7-8	TRBJ1-2	TGTGCCAGCAGCTTAGGACAGATGAACTATGGCTACACCTTC	CASSLGQMNYGYTF
.	.	TRBV4-3	TRBJ2-6	TGCGCCAGCAGCCAAGAACGCCCTGGCTCGTGGGGGGCCAACGTCCTGACTTTC	CASSQERPGSWGANVLTF
.	.	TRBV6-5	TRBJ2-3	TGTGCCAGCAGTTACGGGAGGTCAGATACGCAGTATTTT	CASSYGRSDTQYF
.	.	TRBV12-2	TRBJ2-2	TGTGCAAGTCGCTTGGATGGGGTGAACACCGGGGAGCTGTTTTTT	CASRLDGVNTGELFF
.	TRBD1	TRBV27	TRBJ2-1	TGTGCCAGCAGCTTTAACGCCGGGACAGGGCCCTTGAATGAGCAGTTCTTC	CASSFNAGTGPLNEQFF
.	.	TRBV18	TRBJ2-7	TGTGCCAGCTCACCACCTAGCGCTAGCTCCTACGAGCAGTACTTC	CASSPPSASSYEQYF
.	.	TRBV5-5	TRBJ2-2	TGTGCCAGCAGCTCCACCCACTCAGCCGGGGAGCTGTTTTTT	CASSSTHSAGELFF
few	.	TRBV30	TRBJ2-2	TGTGCCTGGGGGGACCCCTACACCGGGGAGCTGTTTTTT	CAWGDPYTGELFF
.	.	TRBV5-1	TRBJ2-7	TGCGCCAGCTGTAAGGTTGGCTACGAGCAGTACTTC	CASCKVGYEQYF
.	TRBD1	TRBV7-9	TRBJ2-5	TGTGCCAGCAGCTTTTGGACAGGGGTGGAGACCCAGTACTTC	CASSFWTGVETQYF
.	TRBD1	TRBV2	TRBJ2-7	TGTGCCAGCAGTGACTTTCGGACAGGGATGCACGAGCAGTACTTC	CASSDFRTGMHEQYF
.	TRBD1	TRBV7-2	TRBJ1-2	TGTGCCAGCAGCTTTGGGGGATCAGGGGGCAGTTATGGCTACACCTTC	CASSFGGSGGSYGYTF
.	.	TRBV15	TRBJ1-1	TGTGCCACCAGCTACAGGTCCGATGGTGAAGCTTTCTTT	CATSYRSDGEAFF
.	.	TRBV5-6	TRBJ1-1	TGTGCCAGCAGCCTCCTCCAGCGGAACACTGAAGCTTTCTTT	CASSLLQRNTEAFF
.	.	TRBV12-1	TRBJ1-4	TGTGCCAGCAGCTTCATGAGTGAGAGGGCGGGTGAAAAACTGTTTTTT	CASSFMSERAGEKLFF
once	.	TRBV11-2	TRBJ2-3	TGTGCCAGCAGCTTAGGAGATACGCAGTATTTT	CASSLGDTQYF
.	.	TRBV6-1	TRBJ1-1	TGTGCCAGCAGTACCCAATCGAACACTGAAGCTTTCTTT	CASSTQSNTEAFF
.	.	TRBV9	TRBJ1-1	TGTGCCAGCAGCGTAGTTAACAGGGAAGCTTTCTTT	CASSVVNREAFF
.	.	TRBV11-2	TRBJ1-2	TGTGCCAGCAGCTTAGAGACGGGAATTAACTATGGCTACACCTTC	CASSLETGINYGYTF
.	TRBD1	TRBV7-9	TRBJ2-7	TGTGCCAGCAGCGCTCCGGGACAGGGGGCATACGAGCAGTACTTC	CASSAPGQGAYEQYF
.	.	TRBV2	TRBJ2-7	TGTGCCAGCAGTGAAGTGGCAGTCTCCTTCTCCTACGAGCAGTACTTC	CASSEVAVSFSYEQYF